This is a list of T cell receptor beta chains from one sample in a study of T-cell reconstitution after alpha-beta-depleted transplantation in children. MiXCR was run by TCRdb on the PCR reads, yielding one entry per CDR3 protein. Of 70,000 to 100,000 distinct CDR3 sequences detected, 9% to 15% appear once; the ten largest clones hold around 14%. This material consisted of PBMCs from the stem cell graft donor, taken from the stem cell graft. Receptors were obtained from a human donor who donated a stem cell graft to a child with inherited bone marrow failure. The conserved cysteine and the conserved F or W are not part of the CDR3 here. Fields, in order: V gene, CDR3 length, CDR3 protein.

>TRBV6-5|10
ASRMDRDTQY
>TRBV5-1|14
ASSFGTGGYVSPLH
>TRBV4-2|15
ASSQQWGDPGIETQY
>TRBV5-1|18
ASSFRPPGQGTANTGELF
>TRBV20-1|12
SARGTFGGDTQY
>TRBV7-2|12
ASSLLQGYQPQH
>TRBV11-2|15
ASSLENSFRHVTEAF
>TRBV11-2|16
ASSSAVAAPLAKNIQY
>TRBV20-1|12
SARDQGGGEKLF
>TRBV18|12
ASAPGGSYNEQF
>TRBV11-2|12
ASSFRGLAYEQY
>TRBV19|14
ASSTIDRVWDQPQH
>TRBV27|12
ASSPGTGGYEQY
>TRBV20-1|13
SARRGTSRLNEQF
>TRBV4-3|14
ASSQAIYQGPEEQF
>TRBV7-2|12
ASSLGRDTYEQY
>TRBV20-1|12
SAFSGHLYNEQF
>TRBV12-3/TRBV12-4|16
ASSSPGAGGGKAGELF
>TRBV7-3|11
ASSSGTQETQY
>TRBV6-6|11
ASTTGDYTEAF
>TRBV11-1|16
ASSRTGATAGDPYEQY
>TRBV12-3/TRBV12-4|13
ASSLALGGRAGYT
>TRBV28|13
ASSPPGTRTYEQY
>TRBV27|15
ASSSDPRGRVNNEQF
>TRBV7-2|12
ASSLTGGRDTQY